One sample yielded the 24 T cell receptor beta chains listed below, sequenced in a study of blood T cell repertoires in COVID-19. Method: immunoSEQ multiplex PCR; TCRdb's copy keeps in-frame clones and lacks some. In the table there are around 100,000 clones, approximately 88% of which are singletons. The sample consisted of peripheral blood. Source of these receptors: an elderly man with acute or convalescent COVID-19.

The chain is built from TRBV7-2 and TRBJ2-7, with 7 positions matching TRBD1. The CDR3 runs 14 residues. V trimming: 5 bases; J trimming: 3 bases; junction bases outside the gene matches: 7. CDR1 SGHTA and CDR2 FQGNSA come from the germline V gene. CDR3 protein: CASSPRDRVYEQYF. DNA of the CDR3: TGTGCCAGCAGCCCGAGGGACAGAGTCTACGAGCAGTACTTC.

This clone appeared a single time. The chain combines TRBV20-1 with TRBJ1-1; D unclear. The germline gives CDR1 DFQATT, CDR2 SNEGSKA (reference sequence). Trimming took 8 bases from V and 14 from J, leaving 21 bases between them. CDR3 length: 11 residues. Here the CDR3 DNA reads TGCAGTAATTTGCTAGGAGGAAGTACGTTCTTT. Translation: CSNLLGGSTFF.

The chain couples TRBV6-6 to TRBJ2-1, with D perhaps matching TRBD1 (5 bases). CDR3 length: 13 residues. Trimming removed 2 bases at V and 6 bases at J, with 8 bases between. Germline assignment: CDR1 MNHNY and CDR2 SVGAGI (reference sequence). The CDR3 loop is CASSYHQGNEQFF. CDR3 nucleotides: TGTGCCAGCAGTTACCACCAGGGCAATGAGCAGTTCTTC.

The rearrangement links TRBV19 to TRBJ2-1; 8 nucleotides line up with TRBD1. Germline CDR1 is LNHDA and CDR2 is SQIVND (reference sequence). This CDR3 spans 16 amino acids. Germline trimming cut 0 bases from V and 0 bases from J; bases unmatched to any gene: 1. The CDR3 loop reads CASSIDTGGSYNEQFF. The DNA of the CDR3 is TGTGCCAGTAGTATAGATACAGGGGGCTCCTACAATGAGCAGTTCTTC.

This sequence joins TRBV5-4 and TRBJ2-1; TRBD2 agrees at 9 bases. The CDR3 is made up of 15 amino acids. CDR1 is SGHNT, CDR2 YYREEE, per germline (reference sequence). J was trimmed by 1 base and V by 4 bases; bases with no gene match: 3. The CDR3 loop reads CASSPAGGSYNEQFF. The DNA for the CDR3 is TGTGCCAGCAGCCCAGCGGGGGGTTCCTACAATGAGCAGTTCTTC.

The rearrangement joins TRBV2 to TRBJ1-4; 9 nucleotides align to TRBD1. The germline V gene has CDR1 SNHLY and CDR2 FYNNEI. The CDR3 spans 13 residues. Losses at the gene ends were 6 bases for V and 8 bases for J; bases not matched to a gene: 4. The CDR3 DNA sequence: TGTGCCAGCAGGGGACAGGGTCGCGAAAAACTGTTTTTT. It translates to CASRGQGREKLFF.

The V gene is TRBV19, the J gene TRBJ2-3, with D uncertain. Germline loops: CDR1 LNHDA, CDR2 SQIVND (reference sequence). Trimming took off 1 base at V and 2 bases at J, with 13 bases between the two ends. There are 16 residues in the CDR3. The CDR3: CASSIAPLDSTDTQYF. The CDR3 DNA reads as TGTGCCAGTAGTATAGCCCCCCTTGACTCCACAGATACGCAGTATTTT.

The CDR3 sequence: CASSLGTGNTEAFF. The CDR3 coding sequence is TGTGCCAGCAGCCTAGGGACAGGGAACACTGAAGCTTTCTTT. This chain joins TRBV3-1 (or the pseudogene TRBV3-2) and TRBJ1-1; 8 nucleotides line up with TRBD1. Unmatched junction bases numbered 2, after V lost 4 bases and J lost 1 base. Germline-derived CDR1 and CDR2 are LGHDT and YNNKEL (reference sequence). This CDR3 has 14 amino acids.

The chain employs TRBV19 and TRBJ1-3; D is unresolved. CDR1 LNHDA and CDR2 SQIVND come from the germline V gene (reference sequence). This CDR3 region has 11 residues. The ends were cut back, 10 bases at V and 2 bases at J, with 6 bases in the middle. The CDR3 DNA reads TGTGCCACCAGCGCTGGAAACACCATATATTTT. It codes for CATSAGNTIYF.

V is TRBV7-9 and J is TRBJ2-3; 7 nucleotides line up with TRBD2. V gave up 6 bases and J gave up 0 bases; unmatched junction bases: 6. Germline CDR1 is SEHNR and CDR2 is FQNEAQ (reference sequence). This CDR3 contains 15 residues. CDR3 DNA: TGTGCCAGCAGGGTAGCGGGCCTGAGCACAGATACGCAGTATTTT. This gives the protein CASRVAGLSTDTQYF. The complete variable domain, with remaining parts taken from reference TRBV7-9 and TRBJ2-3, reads DTGVSQNPRHKITKRGQNVTFRCDPISEHNRLYWYRQTLGQGPEFLTYFQNEAQLEKSRLLSDRFSAERPKGSFSTLEIQRTEQGDSAMYLCASRVAGLSTDTQYFGPGTRLTVL.

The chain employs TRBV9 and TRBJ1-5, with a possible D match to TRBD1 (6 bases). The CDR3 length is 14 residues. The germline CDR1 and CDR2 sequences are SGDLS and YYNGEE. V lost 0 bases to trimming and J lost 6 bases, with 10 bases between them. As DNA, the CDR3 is TGTGCCAGCAGCGTAGGAGGGGGTAGTCAGCCCCAGCATTTT. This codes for CASSVGGGSQPQHF.

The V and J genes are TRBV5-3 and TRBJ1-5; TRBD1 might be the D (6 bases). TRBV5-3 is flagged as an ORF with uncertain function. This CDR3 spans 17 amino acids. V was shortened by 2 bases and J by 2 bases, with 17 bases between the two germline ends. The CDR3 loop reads CARSLIPHRDRNQPQHF. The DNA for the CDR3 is TGTGCCAGAAGCTTAATTCCCCACAGGGATCGCAATCAGCCCCAGCATTTT.

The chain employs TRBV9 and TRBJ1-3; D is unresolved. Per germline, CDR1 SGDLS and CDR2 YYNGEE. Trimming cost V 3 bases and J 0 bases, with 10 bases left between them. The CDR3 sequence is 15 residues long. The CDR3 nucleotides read TGTGCCAGCAGCGCTTCAGTAATCTCTGGAAACACCATATATTTT. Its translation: CASSASVISGNTIYF.

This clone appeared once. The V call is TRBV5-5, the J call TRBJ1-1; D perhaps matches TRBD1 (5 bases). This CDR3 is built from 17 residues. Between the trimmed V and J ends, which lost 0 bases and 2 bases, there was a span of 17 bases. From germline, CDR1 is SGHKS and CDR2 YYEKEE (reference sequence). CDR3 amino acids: CASSLVLGGHSNTEAFF. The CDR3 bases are TGTGCCAGCAGCTTGGTGTTAGGTGGACACTCAAACACTGAAGCTTTCTTT.

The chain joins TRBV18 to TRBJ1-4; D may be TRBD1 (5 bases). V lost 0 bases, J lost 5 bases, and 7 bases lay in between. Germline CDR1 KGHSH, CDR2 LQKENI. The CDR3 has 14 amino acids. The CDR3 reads CASSPPAGNEKLFF. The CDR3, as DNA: TGTGCCAGCTCACCACCGGCAGGGAATGAAAAACTGTTTTTT. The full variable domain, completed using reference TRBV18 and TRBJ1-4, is NAGVMQNPRHLVRRRGQEARLRCSPMKGHSHVYWYRQLPEEGLKFMVYLQKENIIDESGMPKERFSAEFPKEGPSILRIQQVVRGDSAAYFCASSPPAGNEKLFFGSGTQLSVL.

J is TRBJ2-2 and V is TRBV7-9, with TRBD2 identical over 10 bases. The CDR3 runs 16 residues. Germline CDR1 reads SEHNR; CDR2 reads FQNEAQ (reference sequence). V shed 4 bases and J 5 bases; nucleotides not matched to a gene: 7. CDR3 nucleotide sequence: TGTGCCAGCAGCTCATCTAGCGGGGGCGGGACCGGGGAGCTGTTTTTT. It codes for CASSSSSGGGTGELFF.

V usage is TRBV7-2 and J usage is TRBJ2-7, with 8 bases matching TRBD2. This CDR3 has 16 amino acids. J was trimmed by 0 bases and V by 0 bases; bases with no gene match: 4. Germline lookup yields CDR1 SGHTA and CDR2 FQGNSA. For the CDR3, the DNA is TGTGCCAGCAGCTTAGCGGGAGCGGGAGTCTCCTACGAGCAGTACTTC. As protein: CASSLAGAGVSYEQYF.

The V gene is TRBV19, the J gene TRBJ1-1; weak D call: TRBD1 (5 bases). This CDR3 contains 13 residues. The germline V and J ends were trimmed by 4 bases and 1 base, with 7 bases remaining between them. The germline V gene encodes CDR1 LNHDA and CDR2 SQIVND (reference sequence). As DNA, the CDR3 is TGTGCCAGTAGTAACAGGCAGAACACTGAAGCTTTCTTT. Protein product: CASSNRQNTEAFF.

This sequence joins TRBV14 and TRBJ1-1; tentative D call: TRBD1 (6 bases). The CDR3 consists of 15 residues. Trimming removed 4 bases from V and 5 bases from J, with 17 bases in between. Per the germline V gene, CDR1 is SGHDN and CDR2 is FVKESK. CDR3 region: CASSRPGGALTEAFF. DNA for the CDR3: TGTGCCAGCAGCCGGCCCGGGGGGGCGTTAACTGAAGCTTTCTTT.

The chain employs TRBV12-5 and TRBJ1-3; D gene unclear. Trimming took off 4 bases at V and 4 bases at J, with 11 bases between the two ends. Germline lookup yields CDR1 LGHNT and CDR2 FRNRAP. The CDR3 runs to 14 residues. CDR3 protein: CASGWAQKGNTIYF. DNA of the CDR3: TGTGCTAGTGGTTGGGCCCAGAAAGGAAACACCATATATTTT.

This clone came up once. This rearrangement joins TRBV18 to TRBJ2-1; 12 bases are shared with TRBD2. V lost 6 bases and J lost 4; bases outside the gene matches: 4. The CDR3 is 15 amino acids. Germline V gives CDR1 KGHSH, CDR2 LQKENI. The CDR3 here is CASSPGTSGYNEQFF. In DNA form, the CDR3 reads TGTGCCAGCTCTCCTGGGACTAGCGGGTACAATGAGCAGTTCTTC.

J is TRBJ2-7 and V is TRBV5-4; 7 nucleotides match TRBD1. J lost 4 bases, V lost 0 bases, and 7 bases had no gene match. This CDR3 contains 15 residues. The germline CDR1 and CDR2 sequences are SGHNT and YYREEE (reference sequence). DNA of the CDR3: TGTGCCAGCAGCTTGGCCGGACAGGTTGGGTACGAGCAGTACTTC. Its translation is CASSLAGQVGYEQYF.

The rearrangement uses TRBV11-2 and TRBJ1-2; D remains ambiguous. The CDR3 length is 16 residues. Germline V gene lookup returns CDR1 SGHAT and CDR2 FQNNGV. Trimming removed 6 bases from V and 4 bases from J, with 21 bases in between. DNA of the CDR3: TGTGCCAGCAGATTTCGGGAATTTTATGGGTCCTATGGCTACACCTTC. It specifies CASRFREFYGSYGYTF.

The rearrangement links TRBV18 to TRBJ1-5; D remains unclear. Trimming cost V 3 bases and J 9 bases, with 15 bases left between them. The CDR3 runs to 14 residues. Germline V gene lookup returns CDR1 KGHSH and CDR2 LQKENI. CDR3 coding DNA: TGTGCCAGCTCACCCTCGCCAGCTTACAGGCCCCAGCATTTT. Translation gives CASSPSPAYRPQHF.